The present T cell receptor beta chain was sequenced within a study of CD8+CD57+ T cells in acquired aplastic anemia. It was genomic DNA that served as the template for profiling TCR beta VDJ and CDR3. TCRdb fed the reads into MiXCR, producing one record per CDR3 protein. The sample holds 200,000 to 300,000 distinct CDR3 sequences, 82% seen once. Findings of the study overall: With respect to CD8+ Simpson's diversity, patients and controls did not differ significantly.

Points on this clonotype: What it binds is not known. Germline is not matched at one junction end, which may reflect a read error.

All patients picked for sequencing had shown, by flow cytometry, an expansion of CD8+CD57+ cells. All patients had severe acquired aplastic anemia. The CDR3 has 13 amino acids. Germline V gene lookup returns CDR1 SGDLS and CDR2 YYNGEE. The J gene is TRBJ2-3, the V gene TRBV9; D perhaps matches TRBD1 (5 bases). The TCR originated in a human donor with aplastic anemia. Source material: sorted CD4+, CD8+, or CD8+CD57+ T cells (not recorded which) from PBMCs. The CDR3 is CASSEGVSGNQHF. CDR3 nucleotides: TGTGCCAGCAGCGAAGGGGTCTCAGGAAATCAGCACTTT.